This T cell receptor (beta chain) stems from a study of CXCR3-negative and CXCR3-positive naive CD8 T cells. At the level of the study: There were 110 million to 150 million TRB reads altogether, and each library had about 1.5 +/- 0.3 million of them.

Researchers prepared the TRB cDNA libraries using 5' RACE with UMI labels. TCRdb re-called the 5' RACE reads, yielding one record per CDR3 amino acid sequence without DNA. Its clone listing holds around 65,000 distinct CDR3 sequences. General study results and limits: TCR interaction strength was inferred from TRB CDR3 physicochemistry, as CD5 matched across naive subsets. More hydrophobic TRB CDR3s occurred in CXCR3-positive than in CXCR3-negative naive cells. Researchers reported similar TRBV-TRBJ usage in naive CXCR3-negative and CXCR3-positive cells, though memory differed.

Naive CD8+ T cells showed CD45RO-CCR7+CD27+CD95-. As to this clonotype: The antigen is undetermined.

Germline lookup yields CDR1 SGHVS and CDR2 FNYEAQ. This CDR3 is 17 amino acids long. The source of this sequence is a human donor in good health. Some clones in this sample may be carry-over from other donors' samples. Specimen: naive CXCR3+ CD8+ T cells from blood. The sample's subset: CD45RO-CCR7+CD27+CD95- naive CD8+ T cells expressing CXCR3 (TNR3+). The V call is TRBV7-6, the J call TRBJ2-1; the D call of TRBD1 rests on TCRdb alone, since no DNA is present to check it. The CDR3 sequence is CASSLSPGQGGNNEQFF.